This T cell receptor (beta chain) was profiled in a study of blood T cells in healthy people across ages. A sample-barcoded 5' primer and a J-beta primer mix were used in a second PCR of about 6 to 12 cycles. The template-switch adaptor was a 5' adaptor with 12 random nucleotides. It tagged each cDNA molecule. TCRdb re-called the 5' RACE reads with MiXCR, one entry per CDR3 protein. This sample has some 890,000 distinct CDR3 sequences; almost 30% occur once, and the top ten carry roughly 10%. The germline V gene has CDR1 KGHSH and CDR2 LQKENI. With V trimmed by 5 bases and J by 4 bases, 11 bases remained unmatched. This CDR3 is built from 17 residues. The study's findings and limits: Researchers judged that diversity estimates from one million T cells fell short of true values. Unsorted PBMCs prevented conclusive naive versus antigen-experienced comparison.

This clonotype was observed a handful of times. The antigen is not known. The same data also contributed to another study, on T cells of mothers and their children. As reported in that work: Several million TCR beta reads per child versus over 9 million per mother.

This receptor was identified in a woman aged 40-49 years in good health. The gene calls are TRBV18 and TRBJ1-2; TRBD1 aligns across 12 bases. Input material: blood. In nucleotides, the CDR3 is TGTGCCAGCTCAACCGGGACAGGGGGCGCGAAAAGCTATGGCTACACCTTC. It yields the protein CASSTGTGGAKSYGYTF.